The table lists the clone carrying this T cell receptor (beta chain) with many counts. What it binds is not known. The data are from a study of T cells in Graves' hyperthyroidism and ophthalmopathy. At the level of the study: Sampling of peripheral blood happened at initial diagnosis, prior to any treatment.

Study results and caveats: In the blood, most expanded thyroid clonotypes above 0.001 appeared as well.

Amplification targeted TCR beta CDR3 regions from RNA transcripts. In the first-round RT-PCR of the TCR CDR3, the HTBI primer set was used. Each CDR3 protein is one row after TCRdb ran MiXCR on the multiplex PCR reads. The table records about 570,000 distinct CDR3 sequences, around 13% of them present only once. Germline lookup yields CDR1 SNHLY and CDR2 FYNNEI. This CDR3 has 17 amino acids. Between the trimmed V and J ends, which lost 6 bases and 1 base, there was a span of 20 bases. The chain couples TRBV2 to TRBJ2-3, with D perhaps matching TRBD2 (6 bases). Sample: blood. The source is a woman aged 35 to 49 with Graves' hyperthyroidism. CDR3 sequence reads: CASRVRGPGVGTDTQYF. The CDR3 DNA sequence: TGTGCCAGCAGGGTCCGCGGCCCGGGGGTTGGCACAGATACGCAGTATTTT.